Below are 31 T cell receptor beta chains sequenced from a single sample in a study of blood T cell repertoires in COVID-19. TCRdb's copy holds only in-frame clones and misses some; the assay was immunoSEQ multiplex PCR. Found here are around 230,000 clones, roughly 80% of them singletons; the top ten hold 2% to 3%. The source material was peripheral blood. These receptors were obtained from a woman aged 40 to 50 with active or convalescent COVID-19.

The chain couples TRBV2 to TRBJ1-2; 9 nucleotides match TRBD1. Germline CDR1 and CDR2: SNHLY and FYNNEI. This CDR3 has 12 amino acids. J lost 7 bases, V lost 7 bases, and 4 bases had no gene match. The CDR3 region is CASTDRGFGYTF. The CDR3 nucleotides are TGTGCCAGCACCGACAGGGGGTTTGGCTACACCTTC.

The genes are TRBV28 and TRBJ2-1, with 9 bases lining up with TRBD2. V shed 2 bases and J 7 bases; nucleotides not matched to a gene: 12. This CDR3 is 17 amino acids long. Germline CDR1 reads MDHEN; CDR2 reads SYDVKM. Here the CDR3 DNA reads TGTGCCAGCAGTTTAGACACCGGACTAGCGAAGGAGAATGAGCAGTTCTTC. Amino acids: CASSLDTGLAKENEQFF. Supplemented by reference TRBV28 and TRBJ2-1, the full variable domain reads DVKVTQSSRYLVKRTGEKVFLECVQDMDHENMFWYRQDPGLGLRLIYFSYDVKMKEKGDIPEGYSVSREKKERFSLILESASTNQTSMYLCASSLDTGLAKENEQFFGPGTRLTVL.

The count of this clone is one. The rearrangement uses TRBV27 and TRBJ1-1; 9 bases map to TRBD1. V lost 2 bases and J lost 1; bases outside the gene matches: 2. CDR1 MNHEY and CDR2 SMNVEV come from the germline V gene (reference sequence). The CDR3 loop spans 15 amino acids. CDR3 in amino acids: CASSLLGQGNTEAFF. CDR3 in DNA: TGTGCCAGCAGTTTACTGGGACAGGGGAACACTGAAGCTTTCTTT.

This chain's CDR3 is CASKPGGLLTNSPLHF. The CDR3 nucleotides read TGTGCCAGCAAACCTGGGGGCCTCCTAACCAATTCACCCCTCCACTTT. V usage is TRBV28 and J usage is TRBJ1-6; TRBD1 might be the D (6 bases). V was pared by 7 bases and J by 7 bases, with 20 bases between. The V gene's germline CDR1 is MDHEN and CDR2 SYDVKM. The CDR3 is 16 residues long.

In its sample, this clone was seen a few times. The rearrangement uses TRBV6-5 and TRBJ2-7, with D perhaps TRBD1 (6 bases). The CDR3 runs to 14 residues. With 7 bases removed from V and 3 bases from J, the gap between germline ends came to 16 bases. Germline V gives CDR1 MNHEY, CDR2 SVGAGI. The CDR3 protein is CASTRSIQGYEQYF. CDR3 sequence (DNA): TGTGCCAGCACCCGAAGTATACAGGGCTACGAGCAGTACTTC.

The chain links TRBV4-3 to TRBJ2-1, with 11 bases that match TRBD2. Germline V gene data show CDR1 as LGHNA and CDR2 as YSLEER. The CDR3 totals 14 residues. V lost 2 bases and J lost 10; bases outside the gene matches: 4. In DNA form, the CDR3 reads TGCGCCAGCAGCCAACTAACTAGCGGGGGAGAGCAGTTCTTC. This translates into CASSQLTSGGEQFF.

This sequence joins TRBV30 and TRBJ1-2; no reliable D call. V gave up 0 bases and J gave up 3 bases, with 8 bases separating them. Germline values: CDR1 GTSNPN, CDR2 SVGIG (reference sequence). CDR3 size: 13 residues. The CDR3 here is CAWSVQFYYGYTF. The DNA for the CDR3 is TGTGCCTGGAGTGTACAGTTTTACTATGGCTACACCTTC.

This clone was counted once. The V call is TRBV7-2, the J call TRBJ1-6; 10 positions match TRBD1. V shed 5 bases, J shed 5 bases, and the junction held 3 bases outside the gene matches. This CDR3 region has 15 residues. The V gene's germline CDR1 is SGHTA and CDR2 FQGNSA. The CDR3 sequence is CASSKGTGDNSPLHF. The CDR3 bases are TGTGCCAGCAGCAAAGGGACAGGGGATAATTCACCCCTCCACTTT.

The chain recombines TRBV19 with TRBJ1-2, with 7 bases aligning to TRBD1. CDR1 is LNHDA and CDR2 is SQIVND in the germline V gene (reference sequence). The CDR3 loop spans 16 amino acids. With 5 bases clipped from V and 4 bases from J, the junction kept 13 bases outside the gene matches. In DNA, the CDR3 is TGTGCCAGTAGTGCCGAGGTGGGGGACAGTATCTATGGCTACACCTTC. It specifies CASSAEVGDSIYGYTF.

This chain links TRBV21-1 with TRBJ2-5; the DNA was not used to check the table's D call, TRBD2. TRBV21-1 is a listed pseudogene. This CDR3 region has 14 residues. CDR3 sequence (DNA): TGTGCCAGCAACCCCCCCGGCCTGCGGGAGACCCAGTACTTC. Its protein is CASNPPGLRETQYF.

The V and J genes are TRBV24-1 and TRBJ2-3, with 7 positions matching TRBD2. The germline V gene encodes CDR1 KGHDR and CDR2 SFDVKD. CDR3 size: 16 residues. Unmatched junction bases numbered 5, after V lost 3 bases and J lost 0 bases. The CDR3 DNA reads as TGTGCCACCAGTGATCCGGGAGGCCCTAGCACAGATACGCAGTATTTT. Translated: CATSDPGGPSTDTQYF.

The chain has TRBV6-5 and TRBJ1-5; D not resolved. Trimming left V 6 bases short and J 2 bases short, with 8 bases between. Germline V gene sequence: CDR1 MNHEY, CDR2 SVGAGI. This CDR3 has 13 amino acids. The CDR3 region has the DNA TGTGCCAGCAGCCTCCGGGGCAATCAGCCCCAGCATTTT. Translation gives CASSLRGNQPQHF.

The gene calls are TRBV7-2 and TRBJ1-4; 7 bases fit TRBD1. CDR1 is SGHTA and CDR2 is FQGNSA in the germline V gene. Trimming at V came to 7 bases and at J to 0 bases, leaving 8 bases not matched to a gene. The CDR3 has 16 amino acids. CDR3 in DNA: TGTGCCAGCAAACCGGGACAGAAGGCAACTAATGAAAAACTGTTTTTT. Translated, it gives CASKPGQKATNEKLFF.

The chain has TRBV2 and TRBJ1-2, with 9 bases that match TRBD1. J was trimmed by 7 bases and V by 11 bases; bases with no gene match: 8. This CDR3 spans 12 amino acids. CDR1 and CDR2 from the germline V gene are SNHLY and FYNNEI. The chain's CDR3 is CAGRDRAFGYTF. The CDR3, as DNA: TGTGCCGGACGGGACAGGGCCTTTGGCTACACCTTC.

This clone was recorded only once. The genes are TRBV5-1 and TRBJ2-2, with a weak D call TRBD1 (5 bases). Trimming removed 0 bases at V and 3 bases at J, with 9 bases between. The V gene's germline CDR1 is SGHRS and CDR2 YFSETQ. The CDR3 contains 15 residues. This CDR3 is CASSLVQAHTGELFF. CDR3 in DNA: TGCGCCAGCAGCTTGGTACAGGCCCACACCGGGGAGCTGTTTTTT.

This clone came up a few times. V is TRBV5-1 and J is TRBJ1-1, with 8 bases matching TRBD1. This CDR3 is built from 14 residues. The V gene's germline CDR1 is SGHRS and CDR2 YFSETQ. Germline trimming cut 3 bases from V and 0 bases from J; bases unmatched to any gene: 1. The CDR3 here is CASSWTGMNTEAFF. Here the CDR3 DNA reads TGCGCCAGCAGCTGGACAGGGATGAACACTGAAGCTTTCTTT.

The chain links TRBV4-1 to TRBJ2-7; D is ambiguous. CDR3 length: 12 residues. CDR1 is MGHRA, CDR2 YSYEKL, per germline. Trimming left V 9 bases short and J 4 bases short, with 13 bases between. The DNA of the CDR3 is TGCGCCAGTCGGAACCAGAGGTACGAGCAGTACTTC. Translated: CASRNQRYEQYF.

The chain uses TRBV4-3 and TRBJ2-7, with D possibly being TRBD1 (6 bases). The V gene lost 0 bases and the J gene lost 6 bases, with 12 bases spanning the gap. The CDR3 has 14 amino acids. Looked up from germline, CDR1 is LGHNA and CDR2 is YSLEER. The CDR3, as DNA: TGCGCCAGCAGCCAAGAGCGAGGGGGACGCGAGCAGTACTTC. It yields the protein CASSQERGGREQYF.

This sequence joins TRBV30 and TRBJ1-2; tentative D call: TRBD1 (5 bases). This CDR3 has 14 amino acids. CDR1 is GTSNPN, CDR2 SVGIG, per germline (reference sequence). Trimming stripped 0 bases from V and 3 bases from J, with 11 bases between. CDR3 nucleotides: TGTGCCTGGAGTGTAGGAGGGGCAGACTATGGCTACACCTTC. This encodes CAWSVGGADYGYTF.

This clone has just one count. The gene calls are TRBV5-1 and TRBJ2-2; 7 nucleotides agree with TRBD2. CDR1 SGHRS and CDR2 YFSETQ come from the germline V gene. The V and J ends lost 4 bases and 6 bases, in that order; junction bases with no gene match: 9. This CDR3 has 15 residues. The CDR3 here is CASSPGTTPPGELFF. CDR3 in DNA: TGCGCCAGCAGCCCCGGGACTACTCCCCCCGGGGAGCTGTTTTTT.

This rearrangement joins TRBV11-2 to TRBJ2-7; no clear D. Trimming left V 4 bases short and J 1 base short, with 8 bases between. The CDR3 has 13 residues. Germline CDR1 and CDR2: SGHAT and FQNNGV. The CDR3 nucleotides read TGTGCCAGCAGCTACCCGAGATCCTACGAGCAGTACTTC. Encoded protein: CASSYPRSYEQYF.

The chain carries TRBV9 and TRBJ1-4; D might be TRBD1 (5 bases). The CDR3 loop spans 18 amino acids. CDR1 is SGDLS and CDR2 is YYNGEE in the germline V gene. Trimming stripped 1 base from V and 0 bases from J, with 16 bases between. The CDR3 sequence: CASSVQGGGRATNEKLFF. Written as DNA, the CDR3 is TGTGCCAGCAGCGTACAGGGAGGAGGACGAGCAACTAATGAAAAACTGTTTTTT.

This chain uses TRBV27 with TRBJ2-3; TRBD2 matches 9 bases. J lost 6 bases, V lost 2 bases, and 6 bases had no gene match. Germline V lookup: CDR1 MNHEY, CDR2 SMNVEV (reference sequence). CDR3 length: 15 residues. Here the CDR3 DNA reads TGTGCCAGCAGTTTACTAGCGGGGCGAGGGGATACGCAGTATTTT. It translates to CASSLLAGRGDTQYF.

The chain's CDR3 is CASSEYGMAGGPGDTQYF. Here the CDR3 DNA reads TGTGCCAGCAGTGAATATGGTATGGCGGGGGGCCCGGGAGATACGCAGTATTTT. The chain employs TRBV2 and TRBJ2-3; 8 nucleotides align to TRBD2. V dropped 2 bases and J dropped 5; count of bases not matched to a gene: 15. From germline, CDR1 is SNHLY and CDR2 FYNNEI. The length of the CDR3 is 18 residues.

The CDR3 loop reads CASSLEAAYYEQYF. The CDR3 DNA reads as TGTGCCAGCAGCTTAGAAGCTGCCTATTACGAGCAGTACTTC. The chain is built from TRBV11-3 and TRBJ2-7; D unclear. Germline CDR1 and CDR2: SGHNT and YENEEA. V lost 0 bases and J 4 bases, leaving 10 bases between the germline ends. The CDR3 has 14 amino acids.

This clone was seen only a few times. The V call is TRBV2, the J call TRBJ2-7; TRBD1 is a possible D gene (6 bases). The germline V gene encodes CDR1 SNHLY and CDR2 FYNNEI. This CDR3 is 13 amino acids long. V was shortened by 6 bases and J by 2 bases, with 11 bases between the two germline ends. This CDR3 is CASSPQGPYEQYF. CDR3 DNA sequence: TGTGCCAGCAGCCCACAGGGACCCTACGAGCAGTACTTC.

This clone was seen just once. The V call is TRBV30, the J call TRBJ1-3; 7 bases line up with TRBD1. Germline values: CDR1 GTSNPN, CDR2 SVGIG (reference sequence). The CDR3 consists of 14 residues. V dropped 0 bases and J dropped 7; count of bases not matched to a gene: 6. This CDR3 reads CAWSVQGGRNTIYF. The CDR3, as DNA: TGTGCCTGGAGTGTTCAAGGGGGCCGGAACACCATATATTTT.

The chain is built from TRBV3-1 (or the pseudogene TRBV3-2) and TRBJ2-5; 8 bases agree with TRBD2. The germline gives CDR1 LGHDT, CDR2 YNNKEL (reference sequence). J gave up 2 bases and V 4 bases, and 3 bases lay outside the gene matches. The CDR3 extends over 14 amino acids. CDR3 amino acids: CASSRAGEQETQYF. CDR3 DNA sequence: TGTGCCAGCAGCCGAGCGGGAGAACAAGAGACCCAGTACTTC.

The chain uses TRBV19 and TRBJ1-1; 8 bases are shared with TRBD1. CDR3 length: 13 residues. V dropped 7 bases and J dropped 3; count of bases not matched to a gene: 4. CDR1 LNHDA and CDR2 SQIVND come from the germline V gene (reference sequence). The CDR3 DNA follows: TGTGCCAGTACCCCGACAGGGGACACTGAAGCTTTCTTT. Protein: CASTPTGDTEAFF.

The chain couples TRBV19 to TRBJ2-7, with TRBD2 as a possible D gene (5 bases). V was clipped by 5 bases and J by 0 bases, with 14 bases between them. The CDR3 is made up of 15 amino acids. Germline CDR1 and CDR2: LNHDA and SQIVND (reference sequence). CDR3 sequence reads: CASSLFSAPSYEQYF. DNA of the CDR3: TGTGCCAGTAGTCTTTTTAGCGCACCCTCCTACGAGCAGTACTTC.

V usage is TRBV25-1 and J usage is TRBJ2-7, with D tentatively TRBD2 (7 bases). The CDR3 runs 14 residues. V was trimmed by 6 bases and J by 2 bases, leaving 14 bases between them. From germline, CDR1 is MGHDK and CDR2 SYGVNS. CDR3 sequence reads: CASREGGFPYEQYF. The CDR3 DNA is TGTGCCAGCAGGGAGGGGGGGTTTCCCTACGAGCAGTACTTC.